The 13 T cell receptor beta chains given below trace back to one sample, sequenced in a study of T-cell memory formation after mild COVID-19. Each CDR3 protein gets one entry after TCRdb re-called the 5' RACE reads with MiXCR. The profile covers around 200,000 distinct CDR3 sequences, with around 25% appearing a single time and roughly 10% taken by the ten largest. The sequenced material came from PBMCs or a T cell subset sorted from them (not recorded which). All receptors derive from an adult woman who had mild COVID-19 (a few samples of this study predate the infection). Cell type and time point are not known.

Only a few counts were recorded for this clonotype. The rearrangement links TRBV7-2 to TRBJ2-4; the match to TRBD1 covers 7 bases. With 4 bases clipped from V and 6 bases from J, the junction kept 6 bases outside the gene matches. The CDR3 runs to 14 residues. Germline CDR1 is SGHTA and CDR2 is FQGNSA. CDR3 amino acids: CASSSGDSLNIQYF. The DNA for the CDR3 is TGTGCCAGCAGCTCTGGGGACAGTTTAAACATTCAGTACTTC.

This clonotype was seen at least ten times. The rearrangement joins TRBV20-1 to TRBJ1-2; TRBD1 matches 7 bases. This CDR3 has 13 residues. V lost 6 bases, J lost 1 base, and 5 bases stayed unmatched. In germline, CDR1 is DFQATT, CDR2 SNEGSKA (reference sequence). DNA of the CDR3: TGCAGTGCCCTGGGACAGAATAACTATGGCTACACCTTC. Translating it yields CSALGQNNYGYTF.

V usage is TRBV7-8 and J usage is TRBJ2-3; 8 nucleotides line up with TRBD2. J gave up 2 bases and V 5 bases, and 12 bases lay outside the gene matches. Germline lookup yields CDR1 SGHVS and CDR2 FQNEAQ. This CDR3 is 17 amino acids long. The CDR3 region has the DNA TGTGCCAGCAGCCCGCGTGCTAGCGGGCCTTCCACAGATACGCAGTATTTT. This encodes CASSPRASGPSTDTQYF.

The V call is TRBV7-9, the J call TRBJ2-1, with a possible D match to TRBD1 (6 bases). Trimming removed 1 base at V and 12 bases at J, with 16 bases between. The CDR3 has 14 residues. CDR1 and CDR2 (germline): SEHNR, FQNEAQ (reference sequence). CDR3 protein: CASSLVGTSRWQFF. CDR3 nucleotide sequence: TGTGCCAGCAGCTTAGTGGGGACATCCCGGTGGCAGTTCTTC.

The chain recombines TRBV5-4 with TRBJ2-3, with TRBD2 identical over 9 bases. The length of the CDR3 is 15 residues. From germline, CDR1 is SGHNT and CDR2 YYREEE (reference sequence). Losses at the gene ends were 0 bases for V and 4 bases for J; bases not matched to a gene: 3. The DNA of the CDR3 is TGTGCCAGCAGCTTGGGCGGGGGGGCCCCAGATACGCAGTATTTT. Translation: CASSLGGGAPDTQYF.

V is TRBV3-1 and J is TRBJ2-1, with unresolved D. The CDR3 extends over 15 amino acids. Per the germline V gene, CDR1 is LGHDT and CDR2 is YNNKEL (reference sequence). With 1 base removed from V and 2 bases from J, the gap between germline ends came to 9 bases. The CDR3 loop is CASSQGSNTYNEQFF. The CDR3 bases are TGTGCCAGCAGCCAAGGGAGTAACACCTACAATGAGCAGTTCTTC.

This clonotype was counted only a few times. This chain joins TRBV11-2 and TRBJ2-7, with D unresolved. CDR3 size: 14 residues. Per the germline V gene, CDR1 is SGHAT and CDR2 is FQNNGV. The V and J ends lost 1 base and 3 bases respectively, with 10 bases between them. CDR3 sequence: CASSLVSTYYEQYF. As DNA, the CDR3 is TGTGCCAGCAGCTTAGTCTCAACCTACTACGAGCAGTACTTC.

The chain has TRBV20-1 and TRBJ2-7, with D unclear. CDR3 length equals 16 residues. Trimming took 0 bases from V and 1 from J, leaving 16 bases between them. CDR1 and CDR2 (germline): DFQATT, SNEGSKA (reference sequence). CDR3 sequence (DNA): TGCAGTGCTAGAGATCCCCGGACCGCTCTATCCTACGAGCAGTACTTC. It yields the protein CSARDPRTALSYEQYF.

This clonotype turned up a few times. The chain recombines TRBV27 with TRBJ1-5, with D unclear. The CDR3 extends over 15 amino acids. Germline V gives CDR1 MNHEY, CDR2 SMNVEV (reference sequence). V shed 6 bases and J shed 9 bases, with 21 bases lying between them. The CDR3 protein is CASSPQTLTVGPQHF. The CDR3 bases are TGTGCCAGCAGCCCCCAGACGTTGACCGTCGGGCCCCAGCATTTT.

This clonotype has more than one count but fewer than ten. The CDR3, as DNA: TGTGCCAGCAGTTCCTTGACGGGACAGGGGGCCAATGAGCAGTTCTTC. It translates to CASSSLTGQGANEQFF. The chain is built from TRBV11-2 and TRBJ2-1; 12 bases align to TRBD1. The CDR3 has 16 amino acids. CDR1 and CDR2 from the germline V gene are SGHAT and FQNNGV. V lost 6 bases to trimming and J lost 6 bases; unmatched junction nucleotides: 9.

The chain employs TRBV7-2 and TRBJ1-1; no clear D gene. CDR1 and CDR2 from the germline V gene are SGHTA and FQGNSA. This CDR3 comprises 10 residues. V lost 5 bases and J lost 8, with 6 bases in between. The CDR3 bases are TGTGCCAGCAGCCCCCGAGAAGCTTTCTTT. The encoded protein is CASSPREAFF.

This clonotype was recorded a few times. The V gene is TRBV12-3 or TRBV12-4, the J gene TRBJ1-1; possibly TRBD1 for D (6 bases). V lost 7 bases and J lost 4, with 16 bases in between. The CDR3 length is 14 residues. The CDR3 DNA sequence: TGTGCCAGCACTAAACAGGGTATTCTCACTGAAGCTTTCTTT. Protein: CASTKQGILTEAFF.

The DNA of the CDR3 is TGTGCCAGCAGTGCAGGAGGTATACTTCAGCCCCAGCATTTT. Its translation is CASSAGGILQPQHF. V gene TRBV6-1 combines with J gene TRBJ1-5; D unclear. Trimming took 4 bases from V and 6 from J, leaving 13 bases between them. The germline gives CDR1 MNHNS, CDR2 SASEGT. The CDR3 consists of 14 residues.